The clone carrying this TCR beta chain was observed a few times. These data originate in a study of cytomegalovirus exposure and HLA in healthy donors. CDR1 is SGHAT and CDR2 is FQNNGV in the germline V gene. The V end lost 4 bases, the J end lost 2 bases, and 12 bases lay between the germline ends. The CDR3 consists of 14 residues. Although they were nominally healthy when sampled, donors likely had unrecorded immune exposures. Use of 60 Vbeta and 13 Jbeta primers characterized the PCR. This table comes from immunoSEQ multiplex PCR, and its TCRdb copy is limited to in-frame clones, with some not included. Here the sample spans some 110,000 clones, about 10% being singletons.

Sequenced sample: PBMCs. The sequence came from a man aged 25 to 45 in good health and CMV-seronegative. The V call is TRBV11-2, the J call TRBJ2-7; maybe TRBD2 (5 bases). In DNA form, the CDR3 reads TGTGCCAGCAGCTGGGTCCGGGGTACCTACGAGCAGTACTTC. It specifies CASSWVRGTYEQYF.